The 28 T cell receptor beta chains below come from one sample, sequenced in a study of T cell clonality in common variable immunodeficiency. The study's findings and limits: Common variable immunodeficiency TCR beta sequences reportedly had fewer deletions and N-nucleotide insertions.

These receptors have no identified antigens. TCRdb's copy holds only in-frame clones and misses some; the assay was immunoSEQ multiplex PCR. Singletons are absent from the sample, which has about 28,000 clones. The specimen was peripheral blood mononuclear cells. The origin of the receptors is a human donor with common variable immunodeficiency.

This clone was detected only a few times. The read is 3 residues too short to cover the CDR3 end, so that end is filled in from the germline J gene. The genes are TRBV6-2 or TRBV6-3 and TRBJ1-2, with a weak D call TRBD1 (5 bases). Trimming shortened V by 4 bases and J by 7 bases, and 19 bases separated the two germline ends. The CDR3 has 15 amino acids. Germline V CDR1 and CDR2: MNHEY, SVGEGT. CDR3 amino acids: CASSWETGEHGGYTF. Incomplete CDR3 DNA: TGTGCCAGCAGTTGGGAAACGGGGGAGCATGGTGGC.

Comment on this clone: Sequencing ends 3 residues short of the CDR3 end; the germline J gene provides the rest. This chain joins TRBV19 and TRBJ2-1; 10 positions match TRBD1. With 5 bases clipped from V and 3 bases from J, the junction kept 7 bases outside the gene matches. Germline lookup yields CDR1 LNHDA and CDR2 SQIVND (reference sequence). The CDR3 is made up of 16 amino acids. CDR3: CASSDKGQGGYNEQFF. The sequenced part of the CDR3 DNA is TGTGCCAGTAGTGACAAAGGACAGGGGGGCTACAATGAG.

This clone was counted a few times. The CDR3 bases that were read are TGTGCCAGCTCACCAAACAGCCAAGAGACC. This sequence encodes CASSPNSQET. In full, the CDR3 reads CASSPNSQETQYF. This sequence joins TRBV18 and TRBJ2-5; D gene ambiguous. The read falls 3 residues short of the CDR3 end, and the missing part is taken from the germline J gene. Germline V lookup: CDR1 KGHSH, CDR2 LQKENI. V was clipped by 2 bases and J by 1 base, with 5 bases between them. CDR3 length: 13 residues.

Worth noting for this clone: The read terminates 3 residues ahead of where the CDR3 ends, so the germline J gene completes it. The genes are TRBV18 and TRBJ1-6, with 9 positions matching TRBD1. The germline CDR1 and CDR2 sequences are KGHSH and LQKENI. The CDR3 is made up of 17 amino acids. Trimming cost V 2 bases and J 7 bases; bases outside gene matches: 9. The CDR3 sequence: CASSPNDPGQGNSPLHF. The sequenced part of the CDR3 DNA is TGTGCCAGCTCACCAAATGACCCGGGACAGGGCAATTCACCC.

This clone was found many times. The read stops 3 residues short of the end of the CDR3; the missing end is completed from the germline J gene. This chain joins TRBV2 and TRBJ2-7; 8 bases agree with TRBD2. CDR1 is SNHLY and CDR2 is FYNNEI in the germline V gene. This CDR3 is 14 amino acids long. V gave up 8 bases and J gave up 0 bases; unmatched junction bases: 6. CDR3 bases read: TGTGCCAGCCGTACGGGGGGGACCTCCTACGAG. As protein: CASRTGGTSYE. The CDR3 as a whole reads CASRTGGTSYEQYF.

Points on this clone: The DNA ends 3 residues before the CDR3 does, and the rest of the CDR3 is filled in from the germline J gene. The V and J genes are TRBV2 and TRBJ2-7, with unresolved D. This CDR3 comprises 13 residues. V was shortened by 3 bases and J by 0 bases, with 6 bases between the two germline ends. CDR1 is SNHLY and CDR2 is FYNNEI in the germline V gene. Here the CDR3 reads CASSDHFSYEQYF. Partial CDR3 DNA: TGTGCCAGCAGTGACCACTTCTCCTACGAG.

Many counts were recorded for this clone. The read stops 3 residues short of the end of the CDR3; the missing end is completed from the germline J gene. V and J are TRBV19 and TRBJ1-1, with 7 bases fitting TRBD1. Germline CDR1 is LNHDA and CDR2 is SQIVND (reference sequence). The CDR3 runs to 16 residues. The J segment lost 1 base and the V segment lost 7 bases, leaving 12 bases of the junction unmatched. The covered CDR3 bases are TGTGCCAGTACTAGTATAGGTAGGGGGCAGAACACTGAA. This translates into CASTSIGRGQNTE. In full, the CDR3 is CASTSIGRGQNTEAFF.

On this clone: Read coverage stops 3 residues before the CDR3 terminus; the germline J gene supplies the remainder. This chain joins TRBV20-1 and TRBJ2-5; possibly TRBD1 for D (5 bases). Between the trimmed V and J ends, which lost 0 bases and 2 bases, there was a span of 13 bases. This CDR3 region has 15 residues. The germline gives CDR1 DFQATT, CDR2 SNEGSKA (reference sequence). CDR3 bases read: TGCAGTGCTAGAGAGGGCAGGGCCATTCAAGAGACC. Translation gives CSAREGRAIQET. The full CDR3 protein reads CSAREGRAIQETQYF.

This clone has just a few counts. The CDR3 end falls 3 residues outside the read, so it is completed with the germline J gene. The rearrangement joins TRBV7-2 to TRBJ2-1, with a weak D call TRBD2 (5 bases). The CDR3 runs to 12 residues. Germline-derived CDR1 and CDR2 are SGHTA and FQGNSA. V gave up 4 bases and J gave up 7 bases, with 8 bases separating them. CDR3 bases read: TGTGCCAGCAGCTGGCTAGCTAATGAG. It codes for CASSWLANE. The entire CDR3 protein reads CASSWLANEQFF.

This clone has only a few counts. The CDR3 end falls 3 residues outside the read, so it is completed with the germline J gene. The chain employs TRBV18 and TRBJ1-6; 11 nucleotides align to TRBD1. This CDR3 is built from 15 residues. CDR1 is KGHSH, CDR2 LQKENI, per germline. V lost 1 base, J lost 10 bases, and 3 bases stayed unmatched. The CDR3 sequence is CASSPLDRGRSPLHF. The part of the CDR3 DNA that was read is TGTGCCAGCTCACCACTGGACAGGGGGCGCTCACCC.

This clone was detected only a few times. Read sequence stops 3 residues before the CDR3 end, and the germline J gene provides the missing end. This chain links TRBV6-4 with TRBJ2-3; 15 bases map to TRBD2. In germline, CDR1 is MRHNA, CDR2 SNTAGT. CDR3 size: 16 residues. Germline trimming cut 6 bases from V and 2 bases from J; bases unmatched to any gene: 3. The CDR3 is CASRRTSGGATDTQYF. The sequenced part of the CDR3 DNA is TGTGCCAGCAGGCGGACTAGCGGGGGGGCCACAGATACG.

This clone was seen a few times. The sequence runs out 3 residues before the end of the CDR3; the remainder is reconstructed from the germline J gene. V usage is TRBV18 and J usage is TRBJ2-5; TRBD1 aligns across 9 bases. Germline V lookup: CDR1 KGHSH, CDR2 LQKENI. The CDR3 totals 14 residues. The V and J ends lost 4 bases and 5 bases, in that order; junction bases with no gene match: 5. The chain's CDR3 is CASSRATGGETQYF. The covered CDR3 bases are TGTGCCAGCTCACGAGCGACAGGGGGGGAGACC.

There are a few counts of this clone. CDR3 bases read: TGTGCCAGCAGGGATGGACAGGCTGTAGGTGAAAAA. Protein sequence: CASRDGQAVGEK. The whole CDR3 sequence reads CASRDGQAVGEKLFF. J is TRBJ1-4 and V is TRBV7-9; 7 bases align to TRBD1. The read falls 3 residues short of the CDR3 end, and the missing part is taken from the germline J gene. CDR1 is SEHNR and CDR2 is FQNEAQ in the germline V gene (reference sequence). With V trimmed by 6 bases and J by 7 bases, 11 bases remained unmatched. This CDR3 is 15 amino acids long.

Here the CDR3 reads CASLPGTGADTQYF. Incomplete CDR3 DNA: TGCGCCAGCCTTCCCGGGACAGGGGCCGATACG. The V and J genes are TRBV5-1 and TRBJ2-3; 10 bases are a match to TRBD1. The read ends 3 residues shy of where the CDR3 ends; the end is completed using the germline J gene. The germline CDR1 and CDR2 sequences are SGHRS and YFSETQ. The CDR3 totals 14 residues. V was clipped by 7 bases and J by 6 bases; unmatched bases: 8.

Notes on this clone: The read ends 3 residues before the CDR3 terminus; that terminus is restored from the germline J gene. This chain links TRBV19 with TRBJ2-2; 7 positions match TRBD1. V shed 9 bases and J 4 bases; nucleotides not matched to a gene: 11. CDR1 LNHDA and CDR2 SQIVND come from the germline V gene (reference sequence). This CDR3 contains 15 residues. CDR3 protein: CASSAQGPGTGELFF. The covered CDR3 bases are TGTGCCAGCTCAGCACAGGGGCCGGGCACCGGGGAG. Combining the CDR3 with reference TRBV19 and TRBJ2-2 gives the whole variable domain DGGITQSPKYLFRKEGQNVTLSCEQNLNHDAMYWYRQDPGQGLRLIYYSQIVNDFQKGDIAEGYSVSREKKESFPLTVTSAQKNPTAFYLCASSAQGPGTGELFFGEGSRLTVL.

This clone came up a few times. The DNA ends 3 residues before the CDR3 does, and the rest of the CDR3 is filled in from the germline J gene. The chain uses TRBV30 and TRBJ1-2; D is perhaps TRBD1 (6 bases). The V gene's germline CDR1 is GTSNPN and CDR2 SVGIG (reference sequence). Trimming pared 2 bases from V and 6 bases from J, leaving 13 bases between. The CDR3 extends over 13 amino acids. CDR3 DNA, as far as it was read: TGTGCCTGGAGTCCAACAGGGCGCAATGGC. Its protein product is CAWSPTGRNG. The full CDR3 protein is CAWSPTGRNGYTF.

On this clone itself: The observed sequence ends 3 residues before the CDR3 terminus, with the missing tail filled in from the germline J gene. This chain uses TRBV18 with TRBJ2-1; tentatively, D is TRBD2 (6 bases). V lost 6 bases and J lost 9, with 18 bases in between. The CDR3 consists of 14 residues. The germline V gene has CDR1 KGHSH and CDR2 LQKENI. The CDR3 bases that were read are TGTGCCAGCTCTTCCGGGGCCGGGGGTAGTGAG. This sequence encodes CASSSGAGGSE. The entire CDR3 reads CASSSGAGGSEQFF. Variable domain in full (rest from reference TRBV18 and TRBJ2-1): NAGVMQNPRHLVRRRGQEARLRCSPMKGHSHVYWYRQLPEEGLKFMVYLQKENIIDESGMPKERFSAEFPKEGPSILRIQQVVRGDSAAYFCASSSGAGGSEQFFGPGTRLTVL.

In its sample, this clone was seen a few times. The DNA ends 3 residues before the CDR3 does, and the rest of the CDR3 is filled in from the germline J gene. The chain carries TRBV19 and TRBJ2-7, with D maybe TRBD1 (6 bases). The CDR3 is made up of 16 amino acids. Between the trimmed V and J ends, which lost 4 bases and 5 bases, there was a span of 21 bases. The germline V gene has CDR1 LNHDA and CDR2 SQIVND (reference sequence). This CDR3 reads CASSTPSAAGADEQYF. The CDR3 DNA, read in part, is TGTGCCAGTAGTACCCCCAGTGCGGCAGGGGCCGACGAG.

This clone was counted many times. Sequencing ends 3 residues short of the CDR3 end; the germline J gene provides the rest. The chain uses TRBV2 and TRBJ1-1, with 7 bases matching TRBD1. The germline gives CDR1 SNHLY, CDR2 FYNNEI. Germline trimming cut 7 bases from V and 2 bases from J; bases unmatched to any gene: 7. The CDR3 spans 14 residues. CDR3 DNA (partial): TGTGCCAGCACCGCCGGGACAGTAAACACTGAA. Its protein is CASTAGTVNTE. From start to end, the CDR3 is CASTAGTVNTEAFF.

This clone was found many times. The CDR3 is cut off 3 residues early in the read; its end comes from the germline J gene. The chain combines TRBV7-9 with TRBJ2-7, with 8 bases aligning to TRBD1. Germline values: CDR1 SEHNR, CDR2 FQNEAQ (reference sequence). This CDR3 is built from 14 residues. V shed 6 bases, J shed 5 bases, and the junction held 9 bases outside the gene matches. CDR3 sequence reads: CASSTGQVVDEQYF. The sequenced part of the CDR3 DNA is TGTGCCAGCAGTACGGGACAGGTGGTGGACGAG.

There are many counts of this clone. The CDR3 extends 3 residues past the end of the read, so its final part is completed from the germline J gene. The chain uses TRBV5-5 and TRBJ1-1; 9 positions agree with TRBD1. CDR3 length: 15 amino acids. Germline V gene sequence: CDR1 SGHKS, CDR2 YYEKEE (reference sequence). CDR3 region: CASSLVPGQGIEAFF. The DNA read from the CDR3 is TGTGCCAGCAGCTTGGTTCCGGGACAGGGTATAGAA.

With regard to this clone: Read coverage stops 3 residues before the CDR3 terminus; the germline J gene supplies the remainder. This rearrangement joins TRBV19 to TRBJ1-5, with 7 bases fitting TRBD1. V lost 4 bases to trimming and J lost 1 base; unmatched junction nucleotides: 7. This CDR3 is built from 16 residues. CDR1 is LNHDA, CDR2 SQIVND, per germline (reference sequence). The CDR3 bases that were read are TGTGCCAGTAGTACAAGACAGGGTGCGAGCAATCAGCCC. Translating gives CASSTRQGASNQP. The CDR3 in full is CASSTRQGASNQPQHF.

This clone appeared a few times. CDR3 bases read: TGTGCCAGTAGTGGACTAGCCGGGGAGACC. It specifies CASSGLAGET. The CDR3, in full, reads CASSGLAGETQYF. The gene calls are TRBV19 and TRBJ2-5; 8 bases fit TRBD2. The read ends 3 residues early relative to the CDR3; the germline J gene fills the gap. The CDR3 is made up of 13 amino acids. CDR1 LNHDA and CDR2 SQIVND come from the germline V gene (reference sequence). V shed 5 bases and J 5 bases; nucleotides not matched to a gene: 4.

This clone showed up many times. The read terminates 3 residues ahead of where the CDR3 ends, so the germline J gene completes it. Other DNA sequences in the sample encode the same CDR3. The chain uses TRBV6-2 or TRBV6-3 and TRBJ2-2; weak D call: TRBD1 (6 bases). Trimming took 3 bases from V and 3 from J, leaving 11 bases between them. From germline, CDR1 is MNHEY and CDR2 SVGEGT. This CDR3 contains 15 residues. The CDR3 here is CASSYRRGDTGELFF. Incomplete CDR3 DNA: TGTGCCAGCAGTTATCGCAGGGGAGACACCGGGGAG.

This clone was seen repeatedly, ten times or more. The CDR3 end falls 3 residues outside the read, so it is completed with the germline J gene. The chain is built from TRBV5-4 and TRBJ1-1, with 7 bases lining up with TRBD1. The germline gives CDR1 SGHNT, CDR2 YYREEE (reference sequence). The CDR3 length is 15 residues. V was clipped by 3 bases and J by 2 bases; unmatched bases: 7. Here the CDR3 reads CASSSGTDFNTEAFF. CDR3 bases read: TGTGCCAGCAGCTCAGGGACAGATTTTAACACTGAA.

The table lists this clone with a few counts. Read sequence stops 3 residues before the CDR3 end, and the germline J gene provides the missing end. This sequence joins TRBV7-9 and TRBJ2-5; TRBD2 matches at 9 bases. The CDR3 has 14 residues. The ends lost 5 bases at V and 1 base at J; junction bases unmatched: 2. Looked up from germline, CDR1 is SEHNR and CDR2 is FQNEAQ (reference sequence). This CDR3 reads CASSISGGQETQYF. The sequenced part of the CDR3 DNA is TGTGCCAGCAGCATTAGCGGGGGCCAAGAGACC.

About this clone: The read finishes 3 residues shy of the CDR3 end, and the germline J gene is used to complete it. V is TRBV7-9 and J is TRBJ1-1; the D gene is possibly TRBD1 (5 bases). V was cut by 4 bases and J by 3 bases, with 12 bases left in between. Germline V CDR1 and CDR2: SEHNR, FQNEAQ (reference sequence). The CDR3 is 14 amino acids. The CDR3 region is CASSSPPGDTEAFF. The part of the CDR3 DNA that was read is TGTGCCAGCAGCTCCCCACCGGGGGACACTGAA.

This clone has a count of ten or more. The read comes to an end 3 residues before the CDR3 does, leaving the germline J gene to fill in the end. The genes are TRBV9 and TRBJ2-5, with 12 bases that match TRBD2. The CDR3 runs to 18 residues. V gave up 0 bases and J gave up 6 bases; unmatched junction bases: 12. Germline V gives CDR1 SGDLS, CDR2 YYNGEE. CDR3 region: CASSVGLAGGPLMKTQYF. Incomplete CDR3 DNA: TGTGCCAGCAGCGTAGGGCTAGCGGGGGGGCCTCTCATGAAGACC.